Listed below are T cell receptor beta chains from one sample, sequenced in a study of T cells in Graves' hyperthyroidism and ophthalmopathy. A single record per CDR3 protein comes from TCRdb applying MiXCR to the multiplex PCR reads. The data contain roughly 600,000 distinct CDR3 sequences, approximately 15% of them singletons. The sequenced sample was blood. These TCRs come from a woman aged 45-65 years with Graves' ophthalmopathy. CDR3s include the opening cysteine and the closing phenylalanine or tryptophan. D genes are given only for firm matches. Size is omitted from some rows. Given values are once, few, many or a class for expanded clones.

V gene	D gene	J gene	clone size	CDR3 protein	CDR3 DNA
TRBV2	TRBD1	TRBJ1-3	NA	CAGSVGQGENTIYF	TGTGCCGGCAGCGTAGGACAGGGGGAAAACACCATATATTTT
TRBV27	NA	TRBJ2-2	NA	CASRDTGFSGELFF	TGTGCCAGCAGAGATACAGGGTTTTCCGGGGAGCTGTTTTTT
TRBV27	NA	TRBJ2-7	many	CASSLYGPSSAYEQYF	TGTGCCAGCAGTTTATATGGTCCATCTAGTGCCTACGAGCAGTACTTC
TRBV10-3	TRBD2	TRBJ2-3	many	CAIRATSGRVTDTQYF	TGTGCCATCAGGGCGACTAGCGGGAGGGTCACAGATACGCAGTATTTT
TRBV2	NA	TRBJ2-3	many	CASSGSTDTQYF	TGTGCCAGCAGTGGATCGACAGATACGCAGTATTTT
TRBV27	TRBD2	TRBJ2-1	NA	CASGAGGPTSYNEQFF	TGTGCCAGTGGGGCGGGAGGTCCAACGAGCTACAATGAGCAGTTCTTC
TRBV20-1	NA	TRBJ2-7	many	CSARVIRARATSNSYEQYF	TGCAGTGCTAGAGTAATTCGTGCTAGAGCCACCTCAAACTCCTACGAGCAGTACTTC
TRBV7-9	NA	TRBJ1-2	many	CASSFTGQGYTF	TGTGCCAGCAGCTTCACAGGGCAGGGCTACACCTTC
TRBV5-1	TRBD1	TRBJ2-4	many	CASSFEGAGDIQYF	TGCGCCAGCAGCTTTGAGGGGGCAGGAGACATTCAGTACTTC
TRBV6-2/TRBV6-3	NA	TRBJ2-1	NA	CASSQTPGTSNEQFF	TGTGCCAGCAGCCAAACCCCCGGGACTTCGAATGAGCAGTTCTTC
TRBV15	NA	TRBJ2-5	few	CATSRDTSRPQETQYF	TGTGCCACCAGCAGAGATACGTCCCGGCCGCAAGAGACCCAGTACTTC
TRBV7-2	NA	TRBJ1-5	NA	CANSLGSGRNQPQHF	TGTGCCAACAGCTTAGGTTCGGGACGCAACCAGCCCCAGCATTTT
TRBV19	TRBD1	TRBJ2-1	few	CASSVQGANYNEQFF	TGTGCCAGTAGTGTACAGGGGGCGAACTACAATGAGCAGTTCTTC
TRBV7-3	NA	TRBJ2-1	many	CASSVVGGWEQFF	TGTGCCAGCAGCGTCGTCGGGGGCTGGGAGCAGTTCTTC
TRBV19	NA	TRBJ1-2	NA	CASSIREGSAGYTF	TGTGCCAGTAGTATTCGTGAAGGCTCGGCTGGCTACACCTTC
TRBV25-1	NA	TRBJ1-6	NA	CASRQADDSPLHF	TGTGCCAGCAGGCAGGCAGATGATTCACCCCTCCACTTT
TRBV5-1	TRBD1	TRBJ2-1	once	CASSPRDSYKPEQFF	TGCGCCAGCAGCCCCCGGGACAGCTACAAACCTGAGCAGTTCTTC
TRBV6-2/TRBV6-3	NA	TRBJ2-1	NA	CASSRDSPSYNEQFF	TGTGCCAGCAGCCGGGATTCCCCTTCCTACAATGAGCAGTTCTTC
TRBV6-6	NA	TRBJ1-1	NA	CASSYSRVGTEAFF	TGTGCCAGCAGTTACTCCAGGGTGGGGACTGAAGCTTTCTTT
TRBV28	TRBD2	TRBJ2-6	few	CGSTGGVPNVLTF	TGTGGCTCGACGGGAGGGGTTCCCAACGTCCTGACTTTC
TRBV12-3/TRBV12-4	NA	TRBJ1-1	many	CASSILRNTEAFF	TGTGCCAGCAGTATATTGAGGAACACTGAAGCTTTCTTT
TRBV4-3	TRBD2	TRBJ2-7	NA	CASSQARGGYEQYF	TGCGCCAGCAGCCAAGCTCGGGGGGGGTACGAGCAGTACTTC
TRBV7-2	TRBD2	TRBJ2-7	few	CASSFQTSGVPPYEQYF	TGTGCCAGCAGCTTCCAGACTAGCGGGGTTCCTCCCTACGAGCAGTACTTC
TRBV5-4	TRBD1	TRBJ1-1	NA	CASSLGFRQGPTEAFF	TGTGCCAGCAGCTTGGGTTTTCGACAGGGGCCCACTGAAGCTTTCTTT
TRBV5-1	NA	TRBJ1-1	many	CASSIRQETNTEAFF	TGCGCCAGCAGTATTAGACAGGAGACGAACACTGAAGCTTTCTTT
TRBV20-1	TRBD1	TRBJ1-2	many	CSAPRTGGDGGFYGYTF	TGCAGTGCACCTCGGACAGGGGGTGACGGGGGGTTCTATGGCTACACCTTC
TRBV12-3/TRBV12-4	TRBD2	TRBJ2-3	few	CASSLGTSGRSTDTQYF	TGTGCCAGCAGTTTGGGTACTAGCGGGAGAAGCACAGATACGCAGTATTTT
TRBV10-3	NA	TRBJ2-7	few	CAISNSDEQYF	TGTGCCATCAGTAATAGCGACGAGCAGTACTTC
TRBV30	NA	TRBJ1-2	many	CAWSVPTGYSYGYTF	TGTGCCTGGAGTGTCCCGACAGGATATTCCTATGGCTACACCTTC
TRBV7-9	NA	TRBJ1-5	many	CASSLGDGRDNQPQHF	TGTGCCAGCAGCTTGGGGGACGGCCGGGACAATCAGCCCCAGCATTTT
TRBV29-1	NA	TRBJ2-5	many	CSVGNGVQETQYF	TGCAGCGTTGGAAACGGGGTCCAAGAGACCCAGTACTTC
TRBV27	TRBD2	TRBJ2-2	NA	CASSLKAGGFVGELFF	TGTGCCAGCAGTTTAAAAGCGGGAGGTTTTGTCGGGGAGCTGTTTTTT
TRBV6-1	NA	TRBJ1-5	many	CATTLQDSNQPQHF	TGTGCCACCACCTTACAGGATAGCAATCAGCCCCAGCATTTT
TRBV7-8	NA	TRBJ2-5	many	CASSLVGGGSSQYF	TGTGCCAGCAGCTTAGTGGGAGGGGGCTCGTCCCAGTACTTC
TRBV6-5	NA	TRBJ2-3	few	CASSFLGMNTQYF	TGTGCCAGCAGTTTTCTGGGAATGAATACGCAGTATTTT
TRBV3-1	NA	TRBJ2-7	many	CASSPPSYEQYF	TGTGCCAGCAGCCCGCCTTCCTACGAGCAGTACTTC
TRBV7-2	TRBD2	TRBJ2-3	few	CASSLDLAGVGDTQYF	TGTGCCAGCAGCTTGGACCTAGCGGGAGTCGGGGATACGCAGTATTTT
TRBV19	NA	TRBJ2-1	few	CASSRRPTYNEQFF	TGTGCCAGTAGCCGGAGGCCTACCTACAATGAGCAGTTCTTC
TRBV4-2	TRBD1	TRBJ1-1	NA	CASSQDRVWNTEAFF	TGTGCCAGCAGCCAGGACAGGGTCTGGAACACTGAAGCTTTCTTT
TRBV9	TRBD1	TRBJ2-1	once	CASSVPGTGYNEQFF	TGTGCCAGCAGCGTCCCAGGGACAGGCTACAATGAGCAGTTCTTC
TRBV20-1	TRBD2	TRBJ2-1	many	CSARPWTSGIEQFF	TGCAGTGCTAGACCCTGGACTAGCGGGATTGAGCAGTTCTTC
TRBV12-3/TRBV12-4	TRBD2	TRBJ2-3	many	CASGLAGTTDTQYF	TGTGCCAGCGGACTAGCGGGGACGACAGATACGCAGTATTTT
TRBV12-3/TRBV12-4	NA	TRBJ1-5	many	CASSLVGGNQPQHF	TGCGCCAGCAGCTTGGTGGGGGGTAATCAGCCCCAGCATTTT
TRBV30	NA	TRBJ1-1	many	CAWRGRGLVNTEAFF	TGTGCCTGGAGAGGCAGGGGATTGGTAAATACTGAAGCTTTCTTT
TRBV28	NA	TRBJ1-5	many	CASSKNDQPQHF	TGTGCCAGCAGTAAGAACGATCAGCCCCAGCATTTT